A single sample is the source of the 21 T cell receptor beta chains below, sequenced in a study of shared clonotypes between healthy human individuals. Assay: immunoSEQ multiplex PCR; the TCRdb copy retains only in-frame clones and omits some. The sample holds a few hundred thousand clones; 97% are singletons and the top ten take approximately 0.057%. The specimen sequenced was naive CD4+ T cells sorted from blood. Subset noted: CD45RA+ positively selected. These receptors were obtained from a woman aged 25 to 39 in good health.

The chain couples TRBV19 to TRBJ2-1; 14 bases match TRBD2. After removal of 10 bases from V and 8 bases from J, the junction contained 13 bases not matched to a gene. The CDR3 has 16 residues. CDR1 LNHDA and CDR2 SQIVND come from the germline V gene (reference sequence). Here the CDR3 DNA reads TGTGCCACAAACAAAGGGTGGACTAGCGGGAGGTATGAGCAGTTCTTC. Protein product: CATNKGWTSGRYEQFF.

The chain combines TRBV5-1 with TRBJ2-3; D not resolved. The CDR3 is 15 residues long. V was pared by 4 bases and J by 0 bases, with 12 bases between. CDR1 and CDR2 (germline): SGHRS, YFSETQ. The CDR3 here is CASSGVASSTDTQYF. DNA of the CDR3: TGCGCCAGCAGCGGCGTAGCATCTAGCACAGATACGCAGTATTTT.

The V call is TRBV7-3, the J call TRBJ2-3; tentatively, D is TRBD1 (6 bases). The CDR3 has 13 amino acids. The germline CDR1 and CDR2 sequences are SGHTA and FQGTGA. V was pared by 5 bases and J by 4 bases, with 10 bases between. The CDR3 DNA reads as TGTGCCAGCAGCCCGAAGGGGGCAGATACGCAGTATTTT. Its translation is CASSPKGADTQYF.

The V gene is TRBV6-1, the J gene TRBJ2-3, with 7 bases lining up with TRBD2. Germline CDR1 reads MNHNS; CDR2 reads SASEGT. Unmatched junction bases numbered 22, after V lost 1 base and J lost 0 bases. The length of the CDR3 is 22 residues. The CDR3: CASSEGTGRGRGLPSSTDTQYF. Here the CDR3 DNA reads TGTGCCAGCAGTGAAGGTACTGGGAGGGGTAGGGGCCTGCCCTCTAGCACAGATACGCAGTATTTT.

The V and J genes are TRBV7-3 and TRBJ2-3; 15 bases fit TRBD2. Germline V gene lookup returns CDR1 SGHTA and CDR2 FQGTGA. The CDR3 totals 16 residues. The junction had 5 bases not matched to a gene; V was cut back by 5 bases and J by 5 bases. CDR3 DNA: TGTGCCAGCAGCCCGGGACTAGCGGGAGGTATAGATACGCAGTATTTT. Its translation: CASSPGLAGGIDTQYF.

The chain combines TRBV4-1 with TRBJ2-4, with TRBD2 identical over 12 bases. The CDR3 totals 18 residues. J lost 1 base, V lost 4 bases, and 8 bases had no gene match. Germline loops: CDR1 MGHRA, CDR2 YSYEKL. The CDR3 DNA is TGCGCCAGCAGCCTCCGGACTAGCGGGATTACTGCCAAAAACATTCAGTACTTC. This gives the protein CASSLRTSGITAKNIQYF.

V usage is TRBV19 and J usage is TRBJ2-3; 8 bases are a match to TRBD2. The CDR3 is 18 amino acids. J was trimmed by 6 bases and V by 5 bases; bases with no gene match: 19. Germline V CDR1 and CDR2: LNHDA, SQIVND (reference sequence). CDR3 protein: CASSPLPGVQREFDTQYF. The CDR3 nucleotides are TGTGCCAGTAGTCCACTTCCAGGGGTTCAGCGGGAGTTTGATACGCAGTATTTT.

The J gene is TRBJ2-1, the V gene TRBV27, with 9 bases identical to TRBD2. Germline CDR1 is MNHEY and CDR2 is SMNVEV (reference sequence). With 3 bases clipped from V and 6 bases from J, the junction kept 12 bases outside the gene matches. The CDR3 is made up of 17 amino acids. CDR3 in amino acids: CASSLSTIAGVGNEQFF. The DNA of the CDR3 is TGTGCCAGCAGTTTGTCCACCATAGCGGGAGTGGGCAATGAGCAGTTCTTC.

This chain joins TRBV19 and TRBJ2-5; 10 bases agree with TRBD2. The length of the CDR3 is 15 residues. Per germline, CDR1 LNHDA and CDR2 SQIVND (reference sequence). Losses at the gene ends were 5 bases for V and 1 base for J; bases not matched to a gene: 4. CDR3 amino acids: CASSPASGGQETQYF. CDR3 in DNA: TGTGCCAGTAGTCCAGCTAGCGGGGGCCAAGAGACCCAGTACTTC.

Regarding this clone: Different DNA sequences within this sample yield the same CDR3. The V call is TRBV7-9, the J call TRBJ1-2; D may be TRBD1 (6 bases). Germline assignment: CDR1 SEHNR and CDR2 FQNEAQ (reference sequence). CDR3 length: 13 amino acids. V was pared by 3 bases and J by 2 bases, with 7 bases between. This chain's CDR3 is CASSFDRNYGYTF. The CDR3 region has the DNA TGTGCCAGCAGCTTTGACAGGAACTATGGCTACACCTTC.

The genes are TRBV15 and TRBJ1-2; TRBD1 is a possible D gene (6 bases). CDR1 is LNHNV, CDR2 YYDKDF, per germline (reference sequence). CDR3 length equals 14 residues. V dropped 5 bases and J dropped 2 bases, with 12 bases sitting between them. The DNA of the CDR3 is TGTGCCACCAGCGGCGGAACAGGGAACTATGGCTACACCTTC. Translation: CATSGGTGNYGYTF.

The V call is TRBV28, the J call TRBJ2-7; D is perhaps TRBD1 (6 bases). The CDR3 is 13 amino acids. The germline V gene has CDR1 MDHEN and CDR2 SYDVKM. V gave up 4 bases and J gave up 2 bases, with 9 bases separating them. The CDR3 spells CASSSGTPYEQYF. As DNA, the CDR3 is TGTGCCAGCAGTTCCGGGACACCCTACGAGCAGTACTTC.

The rearrangement uses TRBV27 and TRBJ1-2; tentative D call: TRBD1 (6 bases). This CDR3 is 11 amino acids long. CDR1 MNHEY and CDR2 SMNVEV come from the germline V gene (reference sequence). V was cut by 6 bases and J by 5 bases, with 7 bases left in between. CDR3 residues: CASRDRYGYTF. CDR3 sequence (DNA): TGTGCCAGCAGGGACAGATATGGCTACACCTTC.

V and J are TRBV19 and TRBJ2-3; D is ambiguous. This CDR3 is built from 14 residues. V was pared by 2 bases and J by 0 bases, with 6 bases between. The V gene's germline CDR1 is LNHDA and CDR2 SQIVND (reference sequence). In nucleotides, the CDR3 is TGTGCCAGTAGTATAAGCGACAGCACAGATACGCAGTATTTT. Protein: CASSISDSTDTQYF.

The CDR3 protein is CASSWGRGNEQFF. CDR3 nucleotides: TGTGCCAGCAGTTGGGGACGGGGCAATGAGCAGTTCTTC. This rearrangement joins TRBV7-7 to TRBJ2-1; perhaps D is TRBD1 or TRBD2 (5 bases each). Between the trimmed V and J ends, which lost 6 bases and 6 bases, there was a span of 12 bases. Germline CDR1 SSHAT, CDR2 FNYEAQ (reference sequence). The CDR3 length is 13 residues.

This chain links TRBV5-1 with TRBJ2-2; D remains ambiguous. The CDR3 is 15 amino acids. Germline values: CDR1 SGHRS, CDR2 YFSETQ. V dropped 5 bases and J dropped 1 base, with 12 bases sitting between them. The CDR3 is CASSRGKQNTGELFF. The DNA of the CDR3 is TGCGCCAGCAGTCGCGGAAAGCAGAACACCGGGGAGCTGTTTTTT.

V usage is TRBV19 and J usage is TRBJ1-4; 10 nucleotides align to TRBD1. This CDR3 is built from 14 residues. V lost 9 bases, J lost 8 bases, and 9 bases stayed unmatched. Germline V lookup: CDR1 LNHDA, CDR2 SQIVND (reference sequence). CDR3 DNA: TGTGCCAGCCAACGACAGGGGGCGAGGGAAAAACTGTTTTTT. Protein: CASQRQGAREKLFF.

The chain has TRBV2 and TRBJ2-7; D not certain. Trimming pared 2 bases from V and 6 bases from J, leaving 5 bases between. This CDR3 is 11 amino acids long. CDR1 is SNHLY and CDR2 is FYNNEI in the germline V gene. The CDR3 sequence is CASSEYREQYF. The DNA of the CDR3 is TGTGCCAGCAGTGAATACCGCGAGCAGTACTTC.

The rearrangement links TRBV11-2 to TRBJ2-3, with a tentative D call TRBD2 (6 bases). Trimming stripped 7 bases from V and 0 bases from J, with 14 bases between. Germline V lookup: CDR1 SGHAT, CDR2 FQNNGV. This CDR3 spans 15 amino acids. CDR3 sequence: CASKLIGTSTDTQYF. The CDR3 DNA sequence: TGTGCCAGCAAACTAATCGGGACTAGCACAGATACGCAGTATTTT.

This chain uses TRBV7-9 with TRBJ2-1; no reliable D call. This CDR3 spans 15 amino acids. Looked up from germline, CDR1 is SEHNR and CDR2 is FQNEAQ (reference sequence). V was pared by 6 bases and J by 4 bases, with 16 bases between. CDR3 protein: CASRPIWVQYNEQFF. CDR3 DNA: TGTGCCAGCAGGCCCATTTGGGTGCAGTACAATGAGCAGTTCTTC.

The chain has TRBV10-1 and TRBJ1-1; D perhaps matches TRBD1 (6 bases). Deletions cut 2 bases from V and 3 bases from J, with 13 bases between. Germline V gene data show CDR1 as WNHNN and CDR2 as SYGVQD (reference sequence). CDR3 size: 15 residues. The DNA for the CDR3 is TGCGCCAGCAGTGAGACAGGGAGAGGGGACACTGAAGCTTTCTTT. Translated: CASSETGRGDTEAFF.